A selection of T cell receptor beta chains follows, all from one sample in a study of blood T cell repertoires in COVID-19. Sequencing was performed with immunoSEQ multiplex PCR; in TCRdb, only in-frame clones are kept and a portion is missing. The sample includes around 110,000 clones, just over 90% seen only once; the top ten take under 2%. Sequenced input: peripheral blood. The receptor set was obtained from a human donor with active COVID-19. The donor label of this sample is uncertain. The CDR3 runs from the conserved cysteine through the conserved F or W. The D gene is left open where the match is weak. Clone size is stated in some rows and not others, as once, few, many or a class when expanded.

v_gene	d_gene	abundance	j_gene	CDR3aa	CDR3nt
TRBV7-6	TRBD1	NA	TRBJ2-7	CASSLETGREQYF	TGTGCCAGCAGCTTAGAGACAGGGCGCGAGCAGTACTTC
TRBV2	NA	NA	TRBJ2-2	CASSVERPGELFF	TGTGCCAGCTCGGTGGAGCGGCCCGGGGAGCTGTTTTTT
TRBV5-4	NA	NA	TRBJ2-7	CASSLAEGETYTAYEQYF	TGTGCCAGCAGCTTGGCCGAGGGGGAAACCTATACCGCCTACGAGCAGTACTTC
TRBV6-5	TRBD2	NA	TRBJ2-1	CASSYSIAGENNEQFF	TGTGCCAGCAGTTACTCCATAGCGGGGGAGAACAATGAGCAGTTCTTC
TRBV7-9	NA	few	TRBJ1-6	CASSLPGNNSPLHF	TGTGCCAGCAGCTTACCGGGGAATAATTCACCCCTCCACTTT
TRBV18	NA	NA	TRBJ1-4	CASSLGLGEKLFF	TGTGCCAGCTCCCTTGGACTGGGGGAAAAACTGTTTTTT
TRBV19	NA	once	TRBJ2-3	CASTTGRGLDTQYF	TGTGCCAGTACCACAGGGAGAGGACTTGATACGCAGTATTTT
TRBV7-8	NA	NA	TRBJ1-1	CASSRPGGNTEAFF	TGTGCCAGCAGCAGACCCGGGGGTAACACTGAAGCTTTCTTT
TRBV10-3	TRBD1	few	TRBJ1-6	CAIRETGGELNSPLHF	TGTGCCATCAGGGAGACAGGGGGCGAACTTAATTCACCCCTCCACTTT
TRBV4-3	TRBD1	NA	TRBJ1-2	CASSLDWTGVAGYTF	TGCGCCAGCAGCCTAGACTGGACAGGGGTCGCTGGCTACACCTTC
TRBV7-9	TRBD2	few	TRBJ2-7	CASSLMGGSSYEQYF	TGTGCCAGCAGCTTAATGGGAGGGAGCTCCTACGAGCAGTACTTC
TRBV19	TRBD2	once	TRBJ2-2	CATTSGGAGELFF	TGTGCCACGACTAGCGGGGGGGCTGGGGAGCTGTTTTTT
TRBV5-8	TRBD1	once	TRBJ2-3	CASSRDRDTQYF	TGTGCCAGCAGTCGGGACAGAGATACGCAGTATTTT
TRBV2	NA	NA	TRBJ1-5	CASTPGTRNQPQHF	TGTGCCAGCACTCCCGGGACACGCAATCAGCCCCAGCATTTT
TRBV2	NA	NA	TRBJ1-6	CASSVGAGASPLHF	TGTGCCAGCAGTGTGGGAGCAGGGGCTTCACCCCTCCACTTT
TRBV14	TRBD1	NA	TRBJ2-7	CASSQESQSTFMRGRGYEQYF	TGTGCCAGCAGCCAAGAATCTCAGAGCACATTTATGAGGGGGCGAGGCTACGAGCAGTACTTC
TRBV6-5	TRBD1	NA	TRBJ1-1	CASSSSQTGGRSAFF	TGTGCCAGCAGTTCGTCCCAGACAGGGGGTCGATCAGCTTTCTTT
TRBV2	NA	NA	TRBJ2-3	CASIMFRGTDTQYF	TGTGCCAGCATTATGTTCCGGGGCACAGATACGCAGTATTTT
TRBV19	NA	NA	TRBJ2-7	CASSKAGLSYEQYF	TGTGCCAGTAGTAAGGCAGGACTTTCCTACGAGCAGTACTTC
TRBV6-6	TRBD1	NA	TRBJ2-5	CASSYLIGQGLETQYF	TGTGCCAGCAGTTACCTGATAGGACAGGGGTTGGAGACCCAGTACTTC
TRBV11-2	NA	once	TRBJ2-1	CASSFSVGLVNEQFF	TGTGCCAGCAGCTTTAGCGTTGGGCTGGTCAATGAGCAGTTCTTC
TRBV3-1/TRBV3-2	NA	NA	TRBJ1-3	CASSQILSGNTIYF	TGTGCCAGCAGCCAAATACTCTCTGGAAACACCATATATTTT
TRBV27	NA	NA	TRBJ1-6	CASSSRDIHNSPLHF	TGTGCCAGCAGTTCCCGGGACATCCATAATTCACCCCTCCACTTT
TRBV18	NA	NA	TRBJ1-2	CASSSLQADRPLYGYTF	TGTGCCAGCTCATCCCTACAGGCCGATAGACCCCTCTATGGCTACACCTTC
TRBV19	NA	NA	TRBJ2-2	CASRTGIGELFF	TGTGCCAGTAGAACAGGGATCGGGGAGCTGTTTTTT
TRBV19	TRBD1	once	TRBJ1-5	CASSMSKGAVGYRPQHF	TGTGCCAGTAGTATGTCGAAGGGGGCAGTGGGATATAGGCCCCAGCATTTT